Listed here are 20 T cell receptor beta chains from one sample, sequenced in a study of cytomegalovirus exposure and HLA in healthy donors. The PCR used 60 Vbeta and 13 Jbeta primers. Profiling relied on immunoSEQ multiplex PCR, and the TCRdb table lists in-frame clones only, not all of them. The table includes 150,000 to 200,000 clones, more than 60% detected once. The sample comprised PBMCs. Every receptor here comes from a woman between 35 and 50 years old in good health and CMV-seropositive.

This chain joins TRBV11-2 and TRBJ1-1, with D perhaps matching TRBD1 (6 bases). Between the trimmed V and J ends, which lost 2 bases and 2 bases, there was a span of 12 bases. CDR3 length equals 15 residues. CDR1 and CDR2 (germline): SGHAT, FQNNGV. The CDR3 DNA reads TGTGCCAGCAGCTTACTGACAGGTAGCAACACTGAAGCTTTCTTT. It translates to CASSLLTGSNTEAFF.

The chain employs TRBV7-2 and TRBJ2-1; 14 positions agree with TRBD2. CDR3 size: 19 residues. Germline V gene sequence: CDR1 SGHTA, CDR2 FQGNSA. Losses at the gene ends were 5 bases for V and 8 bases for J; bases not matched to a gene: 17. The CDR3 nucleotides are TGTGCCAGCAGCCTGAGACTAGCGGGAGGGCGGTATATTGGCGATGAGCAGTTCTTC. Translated: CASSLRLAGGRYIGDEQFF.

The rearrangement uses TRBV28 and TRBJ1-1, with D unresolved. This CDR3 comprises 14 residues. Trimming took off 8 bases at V and 0 bases at J, with 13 bases between the two ends. The V gene's germline CDR1 is MDHEN and CDR2 SYDVKM. The DNA for the CDR3 is TGTGCCAGCGACGAGGCACCCATGAACACTGAAGCTTTCTTT. Translation gives CASDEAPMNTEAFF.

The chain has TRBV9 and TRBJ1-1; D might be TRBD1 (6 bases). This CDR3 is built from 17 residues. V was pared by 0 bases and J by 1 base, with 16 bases between. Germline assignment: CDR1 SGDLS and CDR2 YYNGEE. The CDR3 nucleotides read TGTGCCAGCAGCGTAGTTCCCACAGGGTCGGGGAACACTGAAGCTTTCTTT. It encodes CASSVVPTGSGNTEAFF.

CDR3 sequence (DNA): TGTGCCAGCAGCCAGGGACAGGGTAATCAGCCCCAGCATTTT. Protein product: CASSQGQGNQPQHF. V usage is TRBV4-2 and J usage is TRBJ1-5; 9 positions match TRBD1. V shed 3 bases, J shed 4 bases, and the junction held 1 base outside the gene matches. The CDR3 consists of 14 residues. Germline values: CDR1 LGHNA, CDR2 YNFKEQ.

The J gene is TRBJ1-2, the V gene TRBV4-1, with a tentative D call TRBD1 (6 bases). Deletions cut 4 bases from V and 0 bases from J, with 12 bases between. The CDR3 length is 15 residues. In germline, CDR1 is MGHRA, CDR2 YSYEKL. Written as DNA, the CDR3 is TGCGCCAGCAGCCTTGAGACAGGCCCTAACTATGGCTACACCTTC. Translated, it gives CASSLETGPNYGYTF.

This chain uses TRBV9 with TRBJ2-3, with 7 bases fitting TRBD1. The V and J ends lost 1 base and 2 bases, in that order; junction bases with no gene match: 22. Germline CDR1 is SGDLS and CDR2 is YYNGEE. This CDR3 has 21 amino acids. In DNA, the CDR3 is TGTGCCAGCAGCGTACTCGACAGGGTGCGCGGGCTTGGGGGAGACACAGATACGCAGTATTTT. This translates into CASSVLDRVRGLGGDTDTQYF.

The chain carries TRBV7-9 and TRBJ2-6; D unclear. V lost 5 bases, J lost 0 bases, and 20 bases lay in between. Germline V gives CDR1 SEHNR, CDR2 FQNEAQ (reference sequence). This CDR3 comprises 19 residues. CDR3 nucleotide sequence: TGTGCCAGCAGCCAAACACGGGTAGTTATTAGCTCTGGGGCCAACGTCCTGACTTTC. Translating gives CASSQTRVVISSGANVLTF.

The CDR3 nucleotides read TGTGCCAGCAGCTTGGATCAGGGACAGGGAAAGAGGAATCAGCCCCAGCATTTT. This codes for CASSLDQGQGKRNQPQHF. The J gene is TRBJ1-5, the V gene TRBV5-8; 9 nucleotides align to TRBD1. This CDR3 is 18 amino acids long. CDR1 SGHTS and CDR2 YDEGEE come from the germline V gene. V gave up 0 bases and J gave up 4 bases; unmatched junction bases: 11.

The chain recombines TRBV19 with TRBJ1-2; 10 nucleotides line up with TRBD1. Germline V lookup: CDR1 LNHDA, CDR2 SQIVND (reference sequence). This CDR3 has 16 residues. V lost 5 bases, J lost 2 bases, and 8 bases stayed unmatched. CDR3 bases: TGTGCCAGTAGTTCTAACGGACAGGGGGGGAACTATGGCTACACCTTC. Encoded protein: CASSSNGQGGNYGYTF.

This rearrangement joins TRBV28 to TRBJ2-5, with a weak D call TRBD2 (6 bases). CDR1 and CDR2 (germline): MDHEN, SYDVKM. Trimming took off 1 base at V and 5 bases at J, with 11 bases between the two ends. This CDR3 has 14 amino acids. The CDR3 nucleotides read TGTGCCAGCAGTTTATCGGCAGGGAGGGAGACCCAGTACTTC. It codes for CASSLSAGRETQYF. Variable domain in full (rest from reference TRBV28 and TRBJ2-5): DVKVTQSSRYLVKRTGEKVFLECVQDMDHENMFWYRQDPGLGLRLIYFSYDVKMKEKGDIPEGYSVSREKKERFSLILESASTNQTSMYLCASSLSAGRETQYFGPGTRLLVL.

The V call is TRBV18, the J call TRBJ2-3; no definite D call. CDR1 is KGHSH, CDR2 LQKENI, per germline. The CDR3 totals 15 residues. Trimming pared 2 bases from V and 2 bases from J, leaving 11 bases between. The CDR3 protein is CASSPTVLPTDTQYF. In DNA, the CDR3 is TGTGCCAGCTCACCAACAGTCCTGCCCACAGATACGCAGTATTTT.

The chain links TRBV21-1 to TRBJ1-5; the table's D call TRBD1 went unverified against the DNA. TRBV21-1 is recorded as a pseudogene. CDR3 length equals 16 residues. In DNA, the CDR3 is TGTGCCAGCAGCAAAGTGTACAGGCAGGGAAATCAGCCCCAGCATTTT. Encoded protein: CASSKVYRQGNQPQHF.

The genes are TRBV25-1 and TRBJ2-6; 12 positions match TRBD1. Germline loops: CDR1 MGHDK, CDR2 SYGVNS. This CDR3 comprises 17 residues. J lost 3 bases, V lost 6 bases, and 6 bases had no gene match. DNA of the CDR3: TGTGCCAGCAGCCTGGGACAGGGGGCTTTTGGGGCCAACGTCCTGACTTTC. It is translated as CASSLGQGAFGANVLTF.

This clone has only a few counts. The rearrangement links TRBV5-1 to TRBJ2-7; D uncertain. Germline values: CDR1 SGHRS, CDR2 YFSETQ. The CDR3 runs to 15 residues. The V end lost 4 bases, the J end lost 6 bases, and 20 bases lay between the germline ends. As DNA, the CDR3 is TGCGCCAGCAGCCCCGAAGGCACGCGTAGCTCCGAGCAGTACTTC. This gives the protein CASSPEGTRSSEQYF.

The chain recombines TRBV5-1 with TRBJ2-5; weak D call: TRBD2 (6 bases). The end of the DNA aligns better with TRBJ2-7, so the J call may be wrong. Germline CDR1 and CDR2: SGHRS and YFSETQ. The CDR3 consists of 14 residues. CDR3 sequence (DNA): TGCGCCAGCAGCTTAGCGGGCGGCTCCTACGAGCAGTACTTC. Its translation is CASSLAGGSYEQYF.

The rearrangement joins TRBV4-1 to TRBJ2-6, with TRBD1 identical over 10 bases. Germline V gene sequence: CDR1 MGHRA, CDR2 YSYEKL. The CDR3 has 17 residues. V was pared by 1 base and J by 2 bases, with 2 bases of the junction left unmatched. The chain's CDR3 is CASSQGTGGAGANVLTF. CDR3 in DNA: TGCGCCAGCAGCCAAGGGACAGGGGGAGCTGGGGCCAACGTCCTGACTTTC.

This clone was seen more than once but under ten times. The chain employs TRBV28 and TRBJ1-5; D unresolved. The ends were cut back, 3 bases at V and 0 bases at J, with 15 bases in the middle. Germline values: CDR1 MDHEN, CDR2 SYDVKM. The CDR3 is 17 residues long. The CDR3 nucleotides read TGTGCCAGCAGTTTCCGGGTCTTATTAAATAGCAATCAGCCCCAGCATTTT. Translating it yields CASSFRVLLNSNQPQHF.

This clone came up a few times. The rearrangement uses TRBV27 and TRBJ2-7; D is undetermined. The CDR3 covers 11 residues. Per the germline V gene, CDR1 is MNHEY and CDR2 is SMNVEV (reference sequence). V dropped 6 bases and J dropped 5 bases, with 8 bases sitting between them. The CDR3: CASSLGDEQYF. The CDR3 DNA reads as TGTGCCAGCAGCCTGGGCGACGAGCAGTACTTC.

The gene calls are TRBV11-2 and TRBJ1-3, with a possible D match to TRBD1 (6 bases). The CDR3 totals 15 residues. Per the germline V gene, CDR1 is SGHAT and CDR2 is FQNNGV. Trimming took off 5 bases at V and 3 bases at J, with 14 bases between the two ends. Here the CDR3 reads CASSARDNYGNTIYF. The CDR3 DNA reads as TGTGCCAGCAGCGCCCGGGACAACTATGGAAACACCATATATTTT. Based on the CDR3 plus reference TRBV11-2 and TRBJ1-3, the full variable domain is EAGVAQSPRYKIIEKRQSVAFWCNPISGHATLYWYQQILGQGPKLLIQFQNNGVVDDSQLPKDRFSAERLKGVDSTLKIQPAKLEDSAVYLCASSARDNYGNTIYFGEGSWLTVV.